This passage covers 7 T cell receptor beta chains from one sample sequenced in a study of blood T cell repertoires in COVID-19. Some clones are missing from TCRdb's copy, which holds only in-frame ones; the method was immunoSEQ multiplex PCR. The top ten clones hold approximately 1.5% of a sample with approximately 110,000 clones, around 83% of them seen once. Sequencing was carried out using peripheral blood. The receptors shown here come from a man in his forties with acute or convalescent COVID-19.

The chain employs TRBV19 and TRBJ1-6; 11 bases match TRBD1. CDR3 size: 16 residues. V gave up 5 bases and J gave up 5 bases; unmatched junction bases: 5. CDR1 LNHDA and CDR2 SQIVND come from the germline V gene (reference sequence). CDR3 amino acids: CASSPRDRGNNSPLHF. CDR3 nucleotide sequence: TGTGCCAGTAGTCCCCGGGACAGGGGGAATAATTCACCCCTCCACTTT.

The chain links TRBV4-3 to TRBJ2-1; 7 bases are a match to TRBD2. CDR1 and CDR2 (germline): LGHNA, YSLEER. Trimming removed 2 bases from V and 9 bases from J; junction bases left unmatched: 13. The CDR3 is 16 amino acids. CDR3 in DNA: TGCGCCAGCAGCCAAACGGGCGGGGGAGCTTACGCTGAGCAGTTCTTC. This translates into CASSQTGGGAYAEQFF.

The V and J genes are TRBV2 and TRBJ1-5, with TRBD1 matching over 8 bases. In germline, CDR1 is SNHLY, CDR2 FYNNEI. Unmatched junction bases numbered 7, after V lost 5 bases and J lost 7 bases. The CDR3 covers 14 residues. The CDR3 DNA follows: TGTGCCAGCAGTTGGGACAGGTTAAGGCAGCCCCAGCATTTT. Translation gives CASSWDRLRQPQHF.

The chain links TRBV6-5 to TRBJ1-3, with D tentatively TRBD1 (6 bases). The germline V gene has CDR1 MNHEY and CDR2 SVGAGI. CDR3 size: 15 residues. V was clipped by 7 bases and J by 2 bases, with 15 bases between them. The CDR3 region has the DNA TGTGCCAGCACCTGGGGGGGGCCAACTGGAAACACCATATATTTT. This encodes CASTWGGPTGNTIYF.

J is TRBJ1-2 and V is TRBV28, with 7 bases that match TRBD1. The CDR3 runs to 15 residues. With 5 bases clipped from V and 3 bases from J, the junction kept 9 bases outside the gene matches. Germline V lookup: CDR1 MDHEN, CDR2 SYDVKM. CDR3 nucleotide sequence: TGTGCCAGCAGTCGCCATGACAGGGTAGACTATGGCTACACCTTC. It codes for CASSRHDRVDYGYTF.

The chain uses TRBV29-1 and TRBJ1-2; D remains ambiguous. CDR3 length: 14 amino acids. The germline gives CDR1 SQVTM, CDR2 ANQGSEA. V was shortened by 4 bases and J by 0 bases, with 12 bases between the two germline ends. CDR3 sequence (DNA): TGCAGCGTTGGGAGGTACAGAACTAACTATGGCTACACCTTC. Protein sequence: CSVGRYRTNYGYTF.

The chain carries TRBV9 and TRBJ2-5; no definite D call. V was pared by 1 base and J by 5 bases, with 9 bases between. Germline assignment: CDR1 SGDLS and CDR2 YYNGEE. The CDR3 loop spans 13 amino acids. This chain's CDR3 is CASSVMNGETQYF. The CDR3 DNA reads TGTGCCAGCAGCGTAATGAATGGCGAGACCCAGTACTTC.